This TCR beta chain was observed in a study of cytotoxic CD8 clonotypes in ibrutinib-treated CLL. Study-wide results and caveats: An increase in clonality occurred at ibrutinib response, followed by a return toward baseline at progression.

Repertoires were generated with immunoSEQ multiplex PCR, while TCRdb's copy carries only in-frame clones and drops some. The repertoire holds approximately 190,000 clones, 65% to 80% seen once, with about 6% in the top ten. Trimming cost V 0 bases and J 3 bases, with 3 bases left between them. The germline CDR1 and CDR2 sequences are GTSNPN and SVGIG (reference sequence). This CDR3 has 11 residues. Details on this clone: Its antigen is not identified. At the DNA level, this CDR3 is encoded by other sequences in the same sample as well.

The chain couples TRBV30 to TRBJ2-7; no definite D call. The clonotype comes from a human donor with chronic lymphocytic leukemia. The material was PBMCs, obtained after 12 months of ibrutinib treatment. The CDR3 DNA reads TGTGCCTGGAGTGTCAGCTACGAGCAGTACTTC. It translates to CAWSVSYEQYF. The full variable domain, completed using reference TRBV30 and TRBJ2-7, is SQTIHQWPATLVQPVGSPLSLECTVEGTSNPNLYWYRQAAGRGLQLLFYSVGIGQISSEVPQNLSASRPQDRQFILSSKKLLLSDSGFYLCAWSVSYEQYFGPGTRLTVT.